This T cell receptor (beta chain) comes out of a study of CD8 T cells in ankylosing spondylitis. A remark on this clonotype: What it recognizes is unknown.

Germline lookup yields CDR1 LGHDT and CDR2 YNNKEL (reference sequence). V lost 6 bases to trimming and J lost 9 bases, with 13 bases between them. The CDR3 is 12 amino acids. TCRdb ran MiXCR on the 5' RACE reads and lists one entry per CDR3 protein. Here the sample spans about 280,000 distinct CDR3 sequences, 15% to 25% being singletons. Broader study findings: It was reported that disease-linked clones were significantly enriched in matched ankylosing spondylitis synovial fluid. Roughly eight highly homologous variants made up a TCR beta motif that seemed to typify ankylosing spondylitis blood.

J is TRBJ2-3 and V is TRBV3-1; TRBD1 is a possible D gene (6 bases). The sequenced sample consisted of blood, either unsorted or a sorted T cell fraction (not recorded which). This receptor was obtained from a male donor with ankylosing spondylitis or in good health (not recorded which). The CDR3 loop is CASRQGSGTQYF. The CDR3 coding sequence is TGTGCCAGCAGACAGGGATCGGGAACGCAGTATTTT.